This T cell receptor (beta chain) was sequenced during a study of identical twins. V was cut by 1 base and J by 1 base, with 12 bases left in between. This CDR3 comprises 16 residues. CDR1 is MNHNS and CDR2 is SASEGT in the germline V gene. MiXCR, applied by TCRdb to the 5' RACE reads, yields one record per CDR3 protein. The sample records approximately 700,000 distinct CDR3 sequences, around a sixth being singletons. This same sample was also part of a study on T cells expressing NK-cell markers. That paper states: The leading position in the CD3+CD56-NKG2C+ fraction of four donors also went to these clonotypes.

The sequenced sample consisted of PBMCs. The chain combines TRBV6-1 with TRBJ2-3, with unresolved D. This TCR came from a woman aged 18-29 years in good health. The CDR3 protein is CASSEGWGSGTDTQYF. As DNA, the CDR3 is TGTGCCAGCAGTGAAGGGTGGGGTAGTGGCACAGATACGCAGTATTTT.